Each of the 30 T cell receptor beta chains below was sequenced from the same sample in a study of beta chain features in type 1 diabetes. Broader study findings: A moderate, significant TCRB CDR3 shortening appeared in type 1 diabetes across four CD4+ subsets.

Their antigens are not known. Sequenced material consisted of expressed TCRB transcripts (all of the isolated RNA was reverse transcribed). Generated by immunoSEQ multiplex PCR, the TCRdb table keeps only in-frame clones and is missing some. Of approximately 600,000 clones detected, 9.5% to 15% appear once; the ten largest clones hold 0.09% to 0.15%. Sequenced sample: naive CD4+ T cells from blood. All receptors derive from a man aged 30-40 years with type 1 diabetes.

The CDR3 nucleotides are TGTGCCAGCAGTGGAGTGGACCGCAGCAATCAGCCCCAGCATTTT. This codes for CASSGVDRSNQPQHF. The genes are TRBV2 and TRBJ1-5; unclear D gene. The V gene's germline CDR1 is SNHLY and CDR2 FYNNEI. There are 15 residues in the CDR3. Trimming removed 4 bases from V and 1 base from J, with 11 bases in between.

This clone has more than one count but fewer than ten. In DNA, the CDR3 is TGTGCCAGTAGTATAGGCAGTTACACAGATACGCAGTATTTT. As protein: CASSIGSYTDTQYF. This sequence joins TRBV19 and TRBJ2-3, with D uncertain. Germline CDR1 and CDR2: LNHDA and SQIVND (reference sequence). Trimming took off 1 base at V and 2 bases at J, with 7 bases between the two ends. This CDR3 has 14 residues.

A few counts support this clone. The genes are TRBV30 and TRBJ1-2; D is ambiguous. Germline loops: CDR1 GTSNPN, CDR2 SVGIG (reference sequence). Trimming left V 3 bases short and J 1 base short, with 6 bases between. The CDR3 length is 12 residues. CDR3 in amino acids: CAWRAVNYGYTF. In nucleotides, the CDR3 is TGTGCCTGGAGAGCGGTTAACTATGGCTACACCTTC.

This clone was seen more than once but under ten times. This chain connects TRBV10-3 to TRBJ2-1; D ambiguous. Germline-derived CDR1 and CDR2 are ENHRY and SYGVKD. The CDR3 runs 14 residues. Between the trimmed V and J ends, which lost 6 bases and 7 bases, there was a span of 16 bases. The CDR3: CAIRRTDAQNEQFF. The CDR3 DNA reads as TGTGCCATCAGGAGGACCGACGCTCAAAATGAGCAGTTCTTC.

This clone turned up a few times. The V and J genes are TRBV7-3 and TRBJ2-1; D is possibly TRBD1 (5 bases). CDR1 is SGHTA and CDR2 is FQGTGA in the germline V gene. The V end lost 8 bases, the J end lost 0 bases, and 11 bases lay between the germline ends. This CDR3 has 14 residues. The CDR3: CASGGASSYNEQFF. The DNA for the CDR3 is TGTGCCAGCGGTGGGGCCAGCTCCTACAATGAGCAGTTCTTC.

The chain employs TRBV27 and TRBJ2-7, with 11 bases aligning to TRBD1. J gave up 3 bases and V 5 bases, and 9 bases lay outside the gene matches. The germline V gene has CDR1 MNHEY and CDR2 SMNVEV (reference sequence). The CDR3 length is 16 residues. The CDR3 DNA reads TGTGCCAGCAGTCCGGGGTCCGGGACAGGGGGCTACGAGCAGTACTTC. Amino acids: CASSPGSGTGGYEQYF.

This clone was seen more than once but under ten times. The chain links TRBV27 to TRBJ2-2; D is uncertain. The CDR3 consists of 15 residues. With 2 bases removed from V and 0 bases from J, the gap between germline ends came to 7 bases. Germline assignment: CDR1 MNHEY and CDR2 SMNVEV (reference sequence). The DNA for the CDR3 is TGTGCCAGCAGTTTAGCGGCAGCGAACACCGGGGAGCTGTTTTTT. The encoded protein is CASSLAAANTGELFF.

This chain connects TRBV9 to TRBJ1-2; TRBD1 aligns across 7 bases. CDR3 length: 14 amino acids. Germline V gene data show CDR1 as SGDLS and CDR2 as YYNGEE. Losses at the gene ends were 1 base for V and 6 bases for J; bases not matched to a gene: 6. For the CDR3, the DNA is TGTGCCAGCAGCGTAACAGGGGCCCCCCATGGCTACACCTTC. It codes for CASSVTGAPHGYTF.

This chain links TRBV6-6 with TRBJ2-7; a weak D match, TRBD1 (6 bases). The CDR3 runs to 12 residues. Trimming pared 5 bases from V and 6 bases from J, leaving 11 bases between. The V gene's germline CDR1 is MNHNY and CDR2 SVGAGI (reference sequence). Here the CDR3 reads CASSPGQSEQYF. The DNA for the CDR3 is TGTGCCAGCAGTCCCGGACAGAGCGAGCAGTACTTC.

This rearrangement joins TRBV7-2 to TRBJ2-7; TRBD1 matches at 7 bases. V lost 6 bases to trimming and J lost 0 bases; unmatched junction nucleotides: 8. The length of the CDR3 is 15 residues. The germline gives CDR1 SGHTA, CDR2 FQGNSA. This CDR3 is CASSRTGLSSYEQYF. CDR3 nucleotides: TGTGCCAGCAGTAGGACAGGTTTGAGCTCCTACGAGCAGTACTTC.

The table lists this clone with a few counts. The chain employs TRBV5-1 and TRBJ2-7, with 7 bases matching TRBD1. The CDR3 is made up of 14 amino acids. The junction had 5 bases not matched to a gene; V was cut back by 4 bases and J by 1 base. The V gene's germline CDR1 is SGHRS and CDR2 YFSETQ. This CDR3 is CASSPWDRSYEQYF. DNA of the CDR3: TGCGCCAGCAGCCCCTGGGACAGATCCTACGAGCAGTACTTC.

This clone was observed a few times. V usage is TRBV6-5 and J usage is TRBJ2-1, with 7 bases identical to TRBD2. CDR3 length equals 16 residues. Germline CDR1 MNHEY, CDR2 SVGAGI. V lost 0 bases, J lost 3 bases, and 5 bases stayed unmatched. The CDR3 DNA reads TGTGCCAGCAGTTACTCGTGGGGGGGGAGCTACAATGAGCAGTTCTTC. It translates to CASSYSWGGSYNEQFF.

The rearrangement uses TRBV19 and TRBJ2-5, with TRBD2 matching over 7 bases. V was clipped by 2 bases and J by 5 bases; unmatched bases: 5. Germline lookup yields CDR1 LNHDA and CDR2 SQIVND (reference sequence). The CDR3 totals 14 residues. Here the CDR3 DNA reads TGTGCCAGTAGTATACGCGGGGGAGTGGAGACCCAGTACTTC. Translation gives CASSIRGGVETQYF. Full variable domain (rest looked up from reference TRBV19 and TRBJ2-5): DGGITQSPKYLFRKEGQNVTLSCEQNLNHDAMYWYRQDPGQGLRLIYYSQIVNDFQKGDIAEGYSVSREKKESFPLTVTSAQKNPTAFYLCASSIRGGVETQYFGPGTRLLVL.

The CDR3 nucleotides are TGTGCCAGCAGCTCTCAACAGGAAAACTCCTACGAGCAGTACTTC. Translation: CASSSQQENSYEQYF. J is TRBJ2-7 and V is TRBV7-2; TRBD1 is a possible D gene (5 bases). The CDR3 sequence is 15 residues long. Deletions cut 4 bases from V and 0 bases from J, with 13 bases between. From germline, CDR1 is SGHTA and CDR2 FQGNSA.

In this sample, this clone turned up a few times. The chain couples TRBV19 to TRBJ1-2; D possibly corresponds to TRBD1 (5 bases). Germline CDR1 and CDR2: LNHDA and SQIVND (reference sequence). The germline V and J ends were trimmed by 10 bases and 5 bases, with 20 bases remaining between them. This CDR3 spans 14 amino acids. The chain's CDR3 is CATRGTLLFYGYTF. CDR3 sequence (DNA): TGTGCCACCCGCGGGACCCTATTATTTTATGGCTACACCTTC.

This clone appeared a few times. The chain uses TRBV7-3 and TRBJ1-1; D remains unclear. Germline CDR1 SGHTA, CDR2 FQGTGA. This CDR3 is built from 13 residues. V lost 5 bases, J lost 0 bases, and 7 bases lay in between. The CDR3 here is CASSLDLNTEAFF. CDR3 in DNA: TGTGCCAGCAGCCTGGACCTGAACACTGAAGCTTTCTTT.

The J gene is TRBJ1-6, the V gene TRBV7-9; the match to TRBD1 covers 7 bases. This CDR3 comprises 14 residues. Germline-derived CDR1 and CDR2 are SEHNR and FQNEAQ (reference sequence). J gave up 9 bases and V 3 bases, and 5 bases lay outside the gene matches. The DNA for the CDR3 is TGTGCCAGCAGCTTTGGGACAGACAGTTCACCCCTCCACTTT. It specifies CASSFGTDSSPLHF.

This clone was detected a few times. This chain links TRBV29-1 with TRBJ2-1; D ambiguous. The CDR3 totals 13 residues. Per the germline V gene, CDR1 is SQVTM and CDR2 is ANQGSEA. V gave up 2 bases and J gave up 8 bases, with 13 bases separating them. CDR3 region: CSVEKEPGDEQFF. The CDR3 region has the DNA TGCAGCGTTGAAAAGGAACCGGGCGATGAGCAGTTCTTC.

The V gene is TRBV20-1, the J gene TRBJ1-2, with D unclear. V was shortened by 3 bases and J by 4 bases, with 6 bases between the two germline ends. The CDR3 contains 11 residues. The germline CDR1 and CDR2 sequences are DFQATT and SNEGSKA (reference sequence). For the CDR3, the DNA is TGCAGTGCTAGCTCCCTCTATGGCTACACCTTC. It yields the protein CSASSLYGYTF.

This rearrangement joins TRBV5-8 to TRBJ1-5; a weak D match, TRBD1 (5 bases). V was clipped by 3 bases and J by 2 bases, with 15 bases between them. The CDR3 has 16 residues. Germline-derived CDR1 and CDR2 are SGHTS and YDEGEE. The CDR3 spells CASSSRVGGGNQPQHF. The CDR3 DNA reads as TGTGCCAGCAGCTCGCGGGTAGGAGGGGGCAATCAGCCCCAGCATTTT. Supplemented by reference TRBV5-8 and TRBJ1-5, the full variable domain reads EAGVTQSPTHLIKTRGQQATLRCSPISGHTSVYWYQQALGLGLQFLLWYDEGEERNRGNFPPRFSGRQFPNYSSELNVNALELEDSALYLCASSSRVGGGNQPQHFGDGTRLSIL.

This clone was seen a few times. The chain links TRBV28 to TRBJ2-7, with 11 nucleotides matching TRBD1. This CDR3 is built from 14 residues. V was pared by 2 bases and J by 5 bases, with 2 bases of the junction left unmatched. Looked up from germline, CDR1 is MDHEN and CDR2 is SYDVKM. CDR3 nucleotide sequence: TGTGCCAGCAGTTTAGGACAGGGGGCGAACGAGCAGTACTTC. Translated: CASSLGQGANEQYF.

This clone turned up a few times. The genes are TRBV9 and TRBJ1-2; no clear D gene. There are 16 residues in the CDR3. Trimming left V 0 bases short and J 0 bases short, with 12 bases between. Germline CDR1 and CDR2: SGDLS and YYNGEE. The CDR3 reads CASSVDEGRANYGYTF. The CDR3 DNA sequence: TGTGCCAGCAGCGTAGATGAAGGACGAGCTAACTATGGCTACACCTTC.

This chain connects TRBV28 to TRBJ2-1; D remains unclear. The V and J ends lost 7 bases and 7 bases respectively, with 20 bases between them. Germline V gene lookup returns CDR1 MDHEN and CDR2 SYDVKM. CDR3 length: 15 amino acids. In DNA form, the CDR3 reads TGTGCCAGCACCCCCGGACGTGCCCCCGGGAATGAGCAGTTCTTC. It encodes CASTPGRAPGNEQFF.

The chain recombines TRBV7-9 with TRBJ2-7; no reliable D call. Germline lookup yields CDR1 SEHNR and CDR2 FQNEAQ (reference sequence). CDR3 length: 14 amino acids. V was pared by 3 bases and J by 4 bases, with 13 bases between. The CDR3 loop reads CASSLAELPYEQYF. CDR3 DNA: TGTGCCAGCAGCTTGGCAGAGCTCCCTTACGAGCAGTACTTC.

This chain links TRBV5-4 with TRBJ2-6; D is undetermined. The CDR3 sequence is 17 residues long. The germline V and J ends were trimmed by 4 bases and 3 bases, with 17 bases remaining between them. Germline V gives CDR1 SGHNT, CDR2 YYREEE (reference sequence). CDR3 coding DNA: TGTGCCAGCAGCCCTGCAGGAGCCAGACTTGGGGCCAACGTCCTGACTTTC. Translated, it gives CASSPAGARLGANVLTF.

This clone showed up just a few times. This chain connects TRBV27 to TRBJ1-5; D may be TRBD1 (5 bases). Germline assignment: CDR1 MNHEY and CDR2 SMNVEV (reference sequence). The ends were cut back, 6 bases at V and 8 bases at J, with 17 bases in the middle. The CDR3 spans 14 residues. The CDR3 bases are TGTGCCAGCAGGCAGCTAGGGGCCTGGGAGCCCCAGCATTTT. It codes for CASRQLGAWEPQHF.

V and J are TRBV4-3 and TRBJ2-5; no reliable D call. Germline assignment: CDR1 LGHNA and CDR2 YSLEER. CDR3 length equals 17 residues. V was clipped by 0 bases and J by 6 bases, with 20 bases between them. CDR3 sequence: CASSQDLIATLGKTQYF. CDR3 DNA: TGCGCCAGCAGCCAAGATCTTATAGCAACATTGGGAAAGACCCAGTACTTC.

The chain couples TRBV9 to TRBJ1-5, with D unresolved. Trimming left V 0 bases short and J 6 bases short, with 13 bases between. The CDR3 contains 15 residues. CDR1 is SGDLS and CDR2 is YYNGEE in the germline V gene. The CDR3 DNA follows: TGTGCCAGCAGCGTAGATCCGTACCCGCCTCAGCCCCAGCATTTT. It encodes CASSVDPYPPQPQHF.

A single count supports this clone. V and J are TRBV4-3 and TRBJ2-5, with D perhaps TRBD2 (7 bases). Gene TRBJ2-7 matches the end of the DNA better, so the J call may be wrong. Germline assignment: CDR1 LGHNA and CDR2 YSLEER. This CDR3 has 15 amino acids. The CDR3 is CASSQDIAGAAEQYF. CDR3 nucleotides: TGCGCCAGCAGCCAAGATATCGCGGGGGCCGCCGAGCAGTACTTC.

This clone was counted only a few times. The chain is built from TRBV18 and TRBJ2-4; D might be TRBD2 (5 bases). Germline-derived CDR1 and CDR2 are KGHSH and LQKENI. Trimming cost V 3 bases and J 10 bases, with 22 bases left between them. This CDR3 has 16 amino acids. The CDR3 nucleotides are TGTGCCAGCTCACCCTGGGAGTCACGAAACCTAGGGATTCAGTACTTC. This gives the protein CASSPWESRNLGIQYF.